This entry features one TCR beta chain sequence. What it binds is not known. This record belongs to a study of blood T cells in healthy people across ages. Study-wide points: Donors of long life had a larger count of naive CD4+ cells and greater diversity than aged donors. With age, beta diversity per million T cells declined roughly linearly, significantly by over 35.

The CDR3 covers 15 residues. CDR1 SNHLY and CDR2 FYNNEI come from the germline V gene. With 4 bases clipped from V and 5 bases from J, the junction kept 5 bases outside the gene matches. Using a J-beta primer mix together with a sample-barcoded 5' primer, a second PCR was run for about 7 to 12 cycles. TCRdb ran MiXCR on the 5' RACE reads and lists one entry per CDR3 protein. The repertoire holds about 1.8 million distinct CDR3 sequences, with roughly 52% as singletons. The rearrangement uses TRBV2 and TRBJ2-1; 10 bases are a match to TRBD1. The sample consisted of blood. The origin of this receptor is a woman between 40 and 50 years old in good health. DNA for the CDR3: TGTGCCAGCAGTGTTCTCGGGACAGGGGACAATGAGCAGTTCTTC. This sequence encodes CASSVLGTGDNEQFF.